This T cell receptor beta chain was documented in a study of T cell changes during pregnancy in multiple sclerosis. Sequenced by immunoSEQ multiplex PCR; TCRdb stores in-frame clones only, minus some. The repertoire consists of 68,000 or so clones, with about 90% occurring once and the leading ten covering 1.1% to 1.5%. Germline trimming cut 2 bases from V and 4 bases from J; bases unmatched to any gene: 1. The CDR3 has 13 amino acids. The germline CDR1 and CDR2 sequences are LNHDA and SQIVND (reference sequence). This clone has a single count. The clonotype originates from a female donor in good health, enrolled as a control in a pregnancy study. This sample comprised peripheral blood, obtained in the second trimester of pregnancy. This rearrangement joins TRBV19 to TRBJ1-2; 7 bases line up with TRBD1. As DNA, the CDR3 is TGTGCCAGTAGTATAAGGACAGGCTATGGCTACACCTTC. This sequence encodes CASSIRTGYGYTF.